Each of the 24 T cell receptor beta chains below was sequenced from the same sample in a study of T cell responses to AZD1222 COVID-19 vaccine (dated by TCRdb to the early 2020s). Libraries came from the immunoSEQ multiplex PCR assay. The clones in this table, taken by TCRdb from immuneACCESS, are in-frame only. Not every clone is retained; where verified, under half of the shortfall comes from an unresolved V gene, and the cause of the rest is unknown. For this sample the table gives more than 140,000 clones, of which about nine tenths were detected only once. Approximately 2.1% of the sample rests with the top ten. The time point label here, explained by the study, means: baseline before first vaccination. Sequenced material: peripheral blood, taken on day 0 of AZD1222 vaccination. These receptors originate from an adult in good health.

J is TRBJ2-1 and V is TRBV5-1; 9 bases agree with TRBD2. Germline CDR1 is SGHRS and CDR2 is YFSETQ. This CDR3 region has 16 residues. V was pared by 1 base and J by 4 bases, with 6 bases of the junction left unmatched. The CDR3 region is CASSLIASGIYNEQFF. CDR3 bases: TGCGCCAGCAGCTTGATCGCTAGCGGGATATACAATGAGCAGTTCTTC.

This clone was found once. The chain uses TRBV28 and TRBJ1-1; D is ambiguous. V dropped 3 bases and J dropped 2 bases, with 7 bases sitting between them. The CDR3 totals 13 residues. The germline V gene has CDR1 MDHEN and CDR2 SYDVKM. The CDR3 region is CASSLKINTEAFF. The DNA for the CDR3 is TGTGCCAGCAGTTTGAAGATTAACACTGAAGCTTTCTTT.

The count of this clone is one. The V and J genes are TRBV7-2 and TRBJ2-7, with 8 bases lining up with TRBD2. The CDR3 totals 15 residues. After removal of 3 bases from V and 0 bases from J, the junction contained 4 bases not matched to a gene. CDR1 and CDR2 from the germline V gene are SGHTA and FQGNSA. CDR3 in DNA: TGTGCCAGCAGCTTTCCAAGCGGGAGCTCCTACGAGCAGTACTTC. Translated, it gives CASSFPSGSSYEQYF.

The sample holds one count of this clone. The chain employs TRBV7-9 and TRBJ2-7; 8 nucleotides line up with TRBD1. V lost 5 bases and J lost 5; bases outside the gene matches: 8. Germline CDR1 SEHNR, CDR2 FQNEAQ (reference sequence). The length of the CDR3 is 14 residues. CDR3 sequence: CASSPPDRANEQYF. The DNA for the CDR3 is TGTGCCAGCAGCCCCCCGGACAGGGCCAACGAGCAGTACTTC.

This chain links TRBV7-2 with TRBJ1-6; the D gene is possibly TRBD1 (5 bases). This CDR3 has 14 amino acids. From germline, CDR1 is SGHTA and CDR2 FQGNSA. V was clipped by 4 bases and J by 9 bases, with 13 bases between them. CDR3 in amino acids: CASSWAGIGSPLHF. CDR3 coding DNA: TGTGCCAGCAGCTGGGCAGGGATCGGTTCACCCCTCCACTTT.

The chain employs TRBV28 and TRBJ1-2; D unresolved. CDR1 and CDR2 (germline): MDHEN, SYDVKM. The CDR3 consists of 14 residues. The V and J ends lost 5 bases and 4 bases respectively, with 14 bases between them. The CDR3 coding sequence is TGTGCCAGCAGTCCCGTAGAGCGGTCCTATGGCTACACCTTC. This translates into CASSPVERSYGYTF.

This chain joins TRBV29-1 and TRBJ2-2; D gene uncertain. This CDR3 spans 15 amino acids. Trimming left V 4 bases short and J 3 bases short, with 15 bases between. Germline V lookup: CDR1 SQVTM, CDR2 ANQGSEA. CDR3 DNA: TGCAGCGTTGGCATAGAAGGCCAATACACCGGGGAGCTGTTTTTT. Translated: CSVGIEGQYTGELFF.

The V call is TRBV9, the J call TRBJ2-1, with D possibly TRBD2 on 6 matching bases. CDR1 and CDR2 from the germline V gene are SGDLS and YYNGEE. CDR3 length: 13 amino acids. Trimming shortened V by 0 bases and J by 7 bases, and 8 bases separated the two germline ends. CDR3 bases: TGTGCCAGCAGCGTAGGAGCGGGTAATGAGCAGTTCTTC. Amino acid sequence: CASSVGAGNEQFF.

The rearrangement uses TRBV1 and TRBJ2-1; no check of the table's D call, TRBD2, against the DNA was made. TRBV1 corresponds to a pseudogene. The CDR3 has 17 amino acids. The CDR3 is CTSSDFIEPRAYNEQFF. The CDR3 region has the DNA TGCACCAGCAGCGACTTCATTGAGCCCAGAGCCTACAATGAGCAGTTCTTC.

This clone was seen many times. This rearrangement joins TRBV7-3 to TRBJ2-3; the match to TRBD2 covers 11 bases. Germline V gives CDR1 SGHTA, CDR2 FQGTGA. V lost 5 bases and J lost 3; bases outside the gene matches: 7. The CDR3 length is 16 residues. Written as DNA, the CDR3 is TGTGCCAGCAGCCCTGCCCTAGCGGGAGGAACAGATACGCAGTATTTT. It codes for CASSPALAGGTDTQYF.

The chain joins TRBV7-2 to TRBJ2-7, with D perhaps matching TRBD1 (6 bases). The CDR3 extends over 17 amino acids. Germline CDR1 reads SGHTA; CDR2 reads FQGNSA. V lost 4 bases, J lost 1 base, and 20 bases lay in between. CDR3 in amino acids: CASSSRPSGTPSYEQYF. In DNA, the CDR3 is TGTGCCAGCAGCTCCCGCCCTTCCGGGACACCATCCTACGAGCAGTACTTC.

The J gene is TRBJ2-7, the V gene TRBV27; TRBD2 matches at 9 bases. Trimming cost V 3 bases and J 7 bases; bases outside gene matches: 10. There are 15 residues in the CDR3. Germline V CDR1 and CDR2: MNHEY, SMNVEV (reference sequence). CDR3: CASSFSVAGVVEQYF. Written as DNA, the CDR3 is TGTGCCAGCAGTTTCTCGGTAGCGGGAGTGGTAGAGCAGTACTTC.

The rearrangement links TRBV27 to TRBJ1-2, with 7 bases matching TRBD1. In germline, CDR1 is MNHEY, CDR2 SMNVEV (reference sequence). The V segment lost 0 bases and the J segment 1 base; nucleotides outside the gene matches: 5. This CDR3 spans 16 amino acids. The CDR3 bases are TGTGCCAGCAGTTTATCACGACAGGGTGGTAACTATGGCTACACCTTC. Its protein product is CASSLSRQGGNYGYTF.

The chain carries TRBV5-6 and TRBJ2-1; D unclear. The CDR3 is 12 residues long. The germline V and J ends were trimmed by 7 bases and 6 bases, with 11 bases remaining between them. Germline CDR1 is SGHDT and CDR2 is YYEEEE. The CDR3 DNA is TGTGCCAGCCTGGTTAGCCCCAATGAGCAGTTCTTC. This translates into CASLVSPNEQFF.

This rearrangement joins TRBV7-2 to TRBJ1-3, with a weak D call TRBD1 (5 bases). V was cut by 4 bases and J by 4 bases, with 17 bases left in between. The CDR3 runs 16 residues. In germline, CDR1 is SGHTA, CDR2 FQGNSA. DNA of the CDR3: TGTGCCAGCAGCTCTACATCCGGGACCCTCGGAAACACCATATATTTT. It specifies CASSSTSGTLGNTIYF.

The genes are TRBV9 and TRBJ2-7; maybe TRBD1 (7 bases). Trimming stripped 1 base from V and 4 bases from J, with 12 bases between. The CDR3 totals 14 residues. Germline V gene data show CDR1 as SGDLS and CDR2 as YYNGEE. The CDR3 region has the DNA TGTGCCAGCAGCGTAATGTCAGGGGGGTACGAGCAGTACTTC. It specifies CASSVMSGGYEQYF.

The rearrangement links TRBV9 to TRBJ2-1; 11 positions agree with TRBD1. The junction had 7 bases not matched to a gene; V was cut back by 3 bases and J by 8 bases. Germline CDR1 SGDLS, CDR2 YYNGEE. The CDR3 is made up of 15 amino acids. DNA of the CDR3: TGTGCCAGCAGCGCAGGACAGGGGGCGCGATATGAGCAGTTCTTC. Amino acid sequence: CASSAGQGARYEQFF.

The CDR3 loop reads CASSFDRGGGYTF. Written as DNA, the CDR3 is TGTGCCAGCAGCTTCGACAGGGGCGGCGGCTACACCTTC. The chain couples TRBV7-9 to TRBJ1-2; 8 bases line up with TRBD1. The CDR3 is made up of 13 amino acids. V trimming: 3 bases; J trimming: 8 bases; junction bases outside the gene matches: 5. Germline V gene data show CDR1 as SEHNR and CDR2 as FQNEAQ (reference sequence). The whole variable domain, filled in from reference TRBV7-9 and TRBJ1-2, reads DTGVSQNPRHKITKRGQNVTFRCDPISEHNRLYWYRQTLGQGPEFLTYFQNEAQLEKSRLLSDRFSAERPKGSFSTLEIQRTEQGDSAMYLCASSFDRGGGYTFGSGTRLTVV.

This clone was seen only a few times. J is TRBJ2-2 and V is TRBV19, with TRBD2 matching over 7 bases. The germline V gene has CDR1 LNHDA and CDR2 SQIVND (reference sequence). J was trimmed by 4 bases and V by 11 bases; bases with no gene match: 10. The CDR3 is 14 residues long. CDR3 amino acids: CASTKGTTTGELFF. The CDR3 region has the DNA TGTGCCTCCACAAAGGGGACTACCACCGGGGAGCTGTTTTTT. Using reference TRBV19 and TRBJ2-2 for the parts outside the CDR3, the full variable domain is DGGITQSPKYLFRKEGQNVTLSCEQNLNHDAMYWYRQDPGQGLRLIYYSQIVNDFQKGDIAEGYSVSREKKESFPLTVTSAQKNPTAFYLCASTKGTTTGELFFGEGSRLTVL.

The chain is built from TRBV5-6 and TRBJ1-2; D uncertain. The CDR3 spans 13 residues. V dropped 3 bases and J dropped 8 bases, with 14 bases sitting between them. CDR1 and CDR2 from the germline V gene are SGHDT and YYEEEE. The CDR3 bases are TGTGCCAGCAGCTCGACGGTGGAGCACGGCTACACCTTC. It is translated as CASSSTVEHGYTF.

The rearrangement links TRBV11-2 to TRBJ2-7, with D unresolved. V was pared by 0 bases and J by 0 bases, with 9 bases between. This CDR3 contains 15 residues. CDR1 is SGHAT and CDR2 is FQNNGV in the germline V gene. The CDR3 bases are TGTGCCAGCAGCTTAGATCCGGGCGGCTCCTACGAGCAGTACTTC. This codes for CASSLDPGGSYEQYF.

The chain uses TRBV15 and TRBJ2-1; 9 bases line up with TRBD2. The J segment lost 4 bases and the V segment lost 7 bases, leaving 2 bases of the junction unmatched. This CDR3 has 13 residues. From germline, CDR1 is LNHNV and CDR2 YYDKDF (reference sequence). This chain's CDR3 is CATTLAGYNEQFF. In DNA form, the CDR3 reads TGTGCCACCACCCTAGCGGGGTACAATGAGCAGTTCTTC.

In DNA, the CDR3 is TGTGCCTGGAGTAGTCCAGGGGACAAGAGCTCCTACGAGCAGTACTTC. Translating gives CAWSSPGDKSSYEQYF. The chain carries TRBV30 and TRBJ2-7, with D possibly being TRBD1 (6 bases). V lost 2 bases, J lost 0 bases, and 17 bases lay in between. The CDR3 is 16 amino acids. Germline V gene data show CDR1 as GTSNPN and CDR2 as SVGIG (reference sequence).

CDR3 in DNA: TGTGCCAGAAGCTCCCGACATATTAGGCAGCCCCAGCATTTT. Protein: CARSSRHIRQPQHF. The chain combines TRBV5-3 with TRBJ1-5; D gene ambiguous. TRBV5-3 is placed among ORFs of uncertain function. V lost 3 bases, J lost 7 bases, and 14 bases lay in between. The CDR3 is 14 amino acids.